This TCR beta chain was identified in a study of blood T cell repertoires in COVID-19. Trimming took 6 bases from V and 3 from J; bases not matched to a gene: 3. This CDR3 is 13 amino acids long. CDR1 is MNHEY, CDR2 SVGAGI, per germline. Original handling: Nucleated cell number was recorded as an estimate derived from reference gene primer amplification. Generated by immunoSEQ multiplex PCR, the TCRdb table keeps only in-frame clones and is missing some. V and J calls and clone size are those listed in that table; D and trimming were worked out from the DNA. The profile covers fewer than 120,000 clones, with 75% to 80% appearing a single time and about a sixth taken by the ten largest.

The sequencing sample was made of peripheral blood. J is TRBJ2-3 and V is TRBV6-5; 7 nucleotides align to TRBD1. This receptor was obtained from a woman older than 75 with active or convalescent COVID-19. The CDR3: CASRDRVTDTQYF. In nucleotides, the CDR3 is TGTGCCAGCAGAGACAGGGTTACAGATACGCAGTATTTT.